The next 25 T cell receptor beta chains were all read from a single sample in a study of blood T cell repertoires in COVID-19. Generated by immunoSEQ multiplex PCR, the TCRdb table keeps only in-frame clones and is missing some. The sample shows over 100,000 clones, about 79% of them seen only once. Sample: peripheral blood. Receptor source: a woman older than 75 with active or convalescent COVID-19.

The chain's CDR3 is CASSKLAGVSETQYF. CDR3 nucleotide sequence: TGTGCCAGCAGTAAACTAGCGGGAGTCTCTGAGACCCAGTACTTC. The gene calls are TRBV28 and TRBJ2-5; 11 nucleotides line up with TRBD2. The CDR3 loop spans 15 amino acids. From germline, CDR1 is MDHEN and CDR2 SYDVKM. V gave up 5 bases and J gave up 5 bases; unmatched junction bases: 7.

J is TRBJ1-5 and V is TRBV19; 8 bases align to TRBD1. The CDR3 is made up of 15 amino acids. The J segment lost 7 bases and the V segment lost 8 bases, leaving 13 bases of the junction unmatched. Per the germline V gene, CDR1 is LNHDA and CDR2 is SQIVND (reference sequence). CDR3 in DNA: TGTGCCAGTGGAAGGGGGCAGGGGGCGGTCCAGCCCCAGCATTTT. As protein: CASGRGQGAVQPQHF.

The genes are TRBV5-1 and TRBJ2-3, with TRBD2 matching 8 bases. The germline V gene encodes CDR1 SGHRS and CDR2 YFSETQ. CDR3 length equals 16 residues. The junction had 6 bases not matched to a gene; V was cut back by 3 bases and J by 0 bases. The CDR3 loop reads CASSWVAGPSTDTQYF. As DNA, the CDR3 is TGCGCCAGCAGCTGGGTAGCGGGGCCTAGCACAGATACGCAGTATTTT.

This clone was observed a handful of times. The V and J genes are TRBV27 and TRBJ2-1, with 16 bases aligning to TRBD2. There are 20 residues in the CDR3. Unmatched junction bases numbered 11, after V lost 4 bases and J lost 2 bases. Germline assignment: CDR1 MNHEY and CDR2 SMNVEV (reference sequence). The CDR3 DNA sequence: TGTGCCAGCAGTTATGAACAGTCCGGGACTAGCGGGAGGGCCTACAATGAGCAGTTCTTC. This translates into CASSYEQSGTSGRAYNEQFF.

The rearrangement joins TRBV12-5 to TRBJ1-2, with unresolved D. The CDR3 covers 13 residues. The V and J ends lost 1 base and 1 base respectively, with 4 bases between them. Germline CDR1 and CDR2: LGHNT and FRNRAP. The CDR3 here is CASGLAHNYGYTF. The CDR3, as DNA: TGTGCTAGTGGTTTGGCACATAACTATGGCTACACCTTC.

This clone turned up a few times. The chain has TRBV7-3 and TRBJ2-1, with a possible D match to TRBD1 (6 bases). The V end lost 1 base, the J end lost 5 bases, and 15 bases lay between the germline ends. The CDR3 is 16 amino acids. The germline gives CDR1 SGHTA, CDR2 FQGTGA. The CDR3, as DNA: TGTGCCAGCAGCTTAATGGGTTTGGACAGTGACAATGAGCAGTTCTTC. Amino acid sequence: CASSLMGLDSDNEQFF.

The rearrangement joins TRBV5-1 to TRBJ2-1; 8 positions match TRBD2. J lost 1 base, V lost 0 bases, and 9 bases had no gene match. Germline V lookup: CDR1 SGHRS, CDR2 YFSETQ. There are 18 residues in the CDR3. CDR3 residues: CASSLGVAGLKSYNEQFF. The CDR3 DNA reads as TGCGCCAGCAGCTTGGGGGTAGCGGGGTTAAAATCCTACAATGAGCAGTTCTTC.

The chain uses TRBV2 and TRBJ1-4; 8 bases fit TRBD1. V lost 6 bases to trimming and J lost 0 bases; unmatched junction nucleotides: 3. Looked up from germline, CDR1 is SNHLY and CDR2 is FYNNEI. CDR3 length: 15 residues. CDR3 coding DNA: TGTGCCAGCAGCGGGACAGGTTCAACTAATGAAAAACTGTTTTTT. It specifies CASSGTGSTNEKLFF.

This clone was detected once. The J gene is TRBJ2-7, the V gene TRBV6-5, with 10 bases lining up with TRBD2. The J segment lost 4 bases and the V segment lost 3 bases, leaving 3 bases of the junction unmatched. Germline V gene data show CDR1 as MNHEY and CDR2 as SVGAGI. The CDR3 length is 14 residues. For the CDR3, the DNA is TGTGCCAGCAGTTATCTAGCGGGAGTATACGAGCAGTACTTC. This encodes CASSYLAGVYEQYF.

The chain has TRBV4-2 and TRBJ2-3; 10 bases fit TRBD2. After removal of 3 bases from V and 0 bases from J, the junction contained 3 bases not matched to a gene. Germline-derived CDR1 and CDR2 are LGHNA and YNFKEQ. The CDR3 totals 16 residues. The DNA for the CDR3 is TGTGCCAGCAGCCACGGACTAGCGGTCAGCACAGATACGCAGTATTTT. It translates to CASSHGLAVSTDTQYF.

The genes are TRBV7-3 and TRBJ2-7, with a possible D match to TRBD2 (5 bases). CDR3 size: 12 residues. Between the trimmed V and J ends, which lost 5 bases and 7 bases, there was a span of 12 bases. The germline CDR1 and CDR2 sequences are SGHTA and FQGTGA. The CDR3 DNA reads TGTGCCAGCAGCATGGAGGTTGGGGAGCAGTACTTC. It encodes CASSMEVGEQYF. Full variable domain (rest looked up from reference TRBV7-3 and TRBJ2-7): GAGVSQTPSNKVTEKGKYVELRCDPISGHTALYWYRQSLGQGPEFLIYFQGTGAADDSGLPNDRFFAVRPEGSVSTLKIQRTERGDSAVYLCASSMEVGEQYFGPGTRLTVT.

The CDR3: CAITPGGAETQYF. CDR3 bases: TGTGCCATCACCCCTGGGGGGGCCGAGACCCAGTACTTC. J is TRBJ2-5 and V is TRBV6-6, with D possibly being TRBD2 (7 bases). With 10 bases removed from V and 5 bases from J, the gap between germline ends came to 17 bases. The CDR3 has 13 residues. The germline gives CDR1 MNHNY, CDR2 SVGAGI (reference sequence).

This sequence joins TRBV7-9 and TRBJ2-6; maybe TRBD2 (8 bases). This CDR3 contains 19 residues. Trimming pared 4 bases from V and 0 bases from J, leaving 19 bases between. Germline V gene sequence: CDR1 SEHNR, CDR2 FQNEAQ (reference sequence). Here the CDR3 reads CASSSREGALPSGANVLTF. The CDR3 nucleotides are TGTGCCAGCAGCTCCCGGGAGGGGGCCCTCCCCTCTGGGGCCAACGTCCTGACTTTC.

J is TRBJ2-7 and V is TRBV29-1, with D unclear. Germline V gene lookup returns CDR1 SQVTM and CDR2 ANQGSEA. This CDR3 is built from 13 residues. With 0 bases removed from V and 4 bases from J, the gap between germline ends came to 10 bases. The CDR3: CSVEDTEAYEQYF. Written as DNA, the CDR3 is TGCAGCGTTGAAGATACCGAGGCTTACGAGCAGTACTTC.

The V call is TRBV27, the J call TRBJ1-5; tentative D call: TRBD1 (5 bases). The CDR3 extends over 15 amino acids. The germline CDR1 and CDR2 sequences are MNHEY and SMNVEV (reference sequence). V lost 6 bases, J lost 7 bases, and 19 bases lay in between. CDR3 in DNA: TGTGCCAGCAGCCCCGGGACTAAAACTAACCAGCCCCAGCATTTT. Its protein product is CASSPGTKTNQPQHF.

V usage is TRBV2 and J usage is TRBJ2-7, with TRBD2 identical over 9 bases. J lost 4 bases, V lost 6 bases, and 4 bases had no gene match. The CDR3 has 13 residues. Germline V CDR1 and CDR2: SNHLY, FYNNEI. The CDR3 bases are TGTGCCAGCAGCTGGACTAGCGCGTACGAGCAGTACTTC. It specifies CASSWTSAYEQYF. Combining the CDR3 with reference TRBV2 and TRBJ2-7 gives the whole variable domain EPEVTQTPSHQVTQMGQEVILRCVPISNHLYFYWYRQILGQKVEFLVSFYNNEISEKSEIFDDQFSVERPDGSNFTLKIRSTKLEDSAMYFCASSWTSAYEQYFGPGTRLTVT.

This clone has only a few counts. This chain connects TRBV24-1 to TRBJ1-5, with TRBD1 matching over 8 bases. The CDR3 length is 14 residues. Germline trimming cut 7 bases from V and 7 bases from J; bases unmatched to any gene: 8. Germline CDR1 and CDR2: KGHDR and SFDVKD. DNA for the CDR3: TGTGCCACCAGCGCAGGGGGCTCCCACCAGCCCCAGCATTTT. It specifies CATSAGGSHQPQHF.

The chain uses TRBV6-5 and TRBJ1-1; tentatively, D is TRBD1 (5 bases). V dropped 0 bases and J dropped 0 bases, with 8 bases sitting between them. This CDR3 is built from 15 residues. Germline CDR1 MNHEY, CDR2 SVGAGI. Here the CDR3 reads CASSYSRTLNTEAFF. DNA of the CDR3: TGTGCCAGCAGTTACTCGAGGACACTGAACACTGAAGCTTTCTTT.

J is TRBJ2-7 and V is TRBV11-2, with TRBD2 matching 10 bases. This CDR3 has 16 residues. Germline V gene data show CDR1 as SGHAT and CDR2 as FQNNGV. With V trimmed by 1 base and J by 6 bases, 9 bases remained unmatched. This chain's CDR3 is CASSLALASGRSEQYF. The CDR3 DNA sequence: TGTGCCAGCAGCTTAGCGTTGGCTAGCGGGAGAAGCGAGCAGTACTTC.

This clone was observed a few times. The J gene is TRBJ2-1, the V gene TRBV12-3 or TRBV12-4; 7 bases match TRBD2. The CDR3 is 13 residues long. Trimming at V came to 5 bases and at J to 9 bases, leaving 7 bases not matched to a gene. CDR3 nucleotides: TGTGCCAGCAGTGCGGGAGCGAGGTTTGAGCAGTTCTTC. The encoded protein is CASSAGARFEQFF.

The chain links TRBV3-1 (or the pseudogene TRBV3-2) to TRBJ2-7; 7 bases line up with TRBD2. CDR1 and CDR2 from the germline V gene are LGHDT and YNNKEL (reference sequence). The J segment lost 2 bases and the V segment lost 4 bases, leaving 5 bases of the junction unmatched. The CDR3 runs 14 residues. The CDR3 DNA reads TGTGCCAGCAGCCGATCGACTAGCCCCTACGAGCAGTACTTC. As protein: CASSRSTSPYEQYF.

This clone was counted a few times. The chain has TRBV6-5 and TRBJ1-1, with a possible D match to TRBD1 (5 bases). V lost 4 bases and J lost 0, with 15 bases in between. CDR1 is MNHEY and CDR2 is SVGAGI in the germline V gene. The CDR3 sequence is 16 residues long. This CDR3 reads CASSSGGAGLNTEAFF. The DNA of the CDR3 is TGTGCCAGCAGTTCGGGTGGGGCGGGGTTGAACACTGAAGCTTTCTTT.

This sequence joins TRBV27 and TRBJ1-6; 7 nucleotides agree with TRBD1. The CDR3 loop spans 16 amino acids. Unmatched junction bases numbered 10, after V lost 4 bases and J lost 7 bases. Germline V CDR1 and CDR2: MNHEY, SMNVEV (reference sequence). The CDR3 here is CASSSAGTAGNSPLHF. The CDR3 bases are TGTGCCAGCAGTTCCGCCGGGACAGCAGGAAATTCACCCCTCCACTTT.

This clone was observed a single time. The chain couples TRBV28 to TRBJ2-7; 8 nucleotides line up with TRBD1. V dropped 2 bases and J dropped 9; count of bases not matched to a gene: 9. The CDR3 spans 14 residues. CDR1 and CDR2 (germline): MDHEN, SYDVKM. The CDR3 sequence: CASSLIRTGTGQYF. The DNA for the CDR3 is TGTGCCAGCAGTTTAATTCGGACAGGGACAGGGCAGTACTTC. Full variable domain (missing parts from reference TRBV28 and TRBJ2-7): DVKVTQSSRYLVKRTGEKVFLECVQDMDHENMFWYRQDPGLGLRLIYFSYDVKMKEKGDIPEGYSVSREKKERFSLILESASTNQTSMYLCASSLIRTGTGQYFGPGTRLTVT.

The chain recombines TRBV7-9 with TRBJ2-1; 9 bases are shared with TRBD2. After removal of 6 bases from V and 15 bases from J, the junction contained 21 bases not matched to a gene. CDR3 length: 16 amino acids. The germline CDR1 and CDR2 sequences are SEHNR and FQNEAQ (reference sequence). CDR3 in amino acids: CASRPNAGVAGVPRFF. DNA of the CDR3: TGTGCCAGCAGGCCAAACGCGGGGGTAGCGGGAGTCCCAAGGTTCTTC.